The 17 T cell receptor beta chains below were found in one sample sequenced in a study of technical replicates of blood from a handful of donors. Sequencing was performed with immunoSEQ multiplex PCR; in TCRdb, only in-frame clones are kept and a portion is missing. Here the sample spans just over 95,000 clones, nearly 97% being singletons. The material sequenced was T cells isolated from PBMCs. These receptor sequences come from a human donor in good health.

This clone was recorded once. The rearrangement joins TRBV7-9 to TRBJ2-7; 15 nucleotides align to TRBD2. CDR3 length: 15 residues. V lost 1 base to trimming and J lost 8 bases; unmatched junction nucleotides: 3. Looked up from germline, CDR1 is SEHNR and CDR2 is FQNEAQ (reference sequence). Here the CDR3 DNA reads TGTGCCAGCAGCTTAGACGGACTAGCGGGGGGGCAGCAGTACTTC. Protein product: CASSLDGLAGGQQYF.

This sequence joins TRBV12-5 and TRBJ1-2, with 7 bases identical to TRBD1. Germline CDR1 and CDR2: LGHNT and FRNRAP. With 4 bases clipped from V and 8 bases from J, the junction kept 7 bases outside the gene matches. The CDR3 runs to 13 residues. This chain's CDR3 is CASGSDGQEGYTF. In DNA, the CDR3 is TGTGCTAGTGGTTCCGATGGACAGGAGGGCTACACCTTC.

The chain couples TRBV19 to TRBJ2-3; D remains ambiguous. This CDR3 comprises 14 residues. V was pared by 6 bases and J by 4 bases, with 14 bases between. Germline V lookup: CDR1 LNHDA, CDR2 SQIVND (reference sequence). The CDR3: CASRVAGGSDTQYF. The CDR3 DNA reads TGTGCCAGTAGAGTGGCAGGTGGCTCAGATACGCAGTATTTT.

The chain combines TRBV19 with TRBJ2-1; 12 nucleotides match TRBD2. The germline CDR1 and CDR2 sequences are LNHDA and SQIVND (reference sequence). The CDR3 spans 15 residues. V trimming: 4 bases; J trimming: 7 bases; junction bases outside the gene matches: 5. Here the CDR3 DNA reads TGTGCCAGTAGTACGTCTAGCGGGGGGGTGAATGAGCAGTTCTTC. As protein: CASSTSSGGVNEQFF.

The chain combines TRBV7-6 with TRBJ2-5; 7 bases are a match to TRBD2. From germline, CDR1 is SGHVS and CDR2 FNYEAQ. The trim removed 1 base at V and 5 bases at J, leaving 7 bases unmatched. This CDR3 spans 15 amino acids. The CDR3 protein is CASSLVAGRTETQYF. The CDR3 DNA sequence: TGTGCCAGCAGCTTAGTAGCGGGCCGGACGGAGACCCAGTACTTC.

Here the CDR3 reads CASSPPGGVSGAPYEQYF. Here the CDR3 DNA reads TGTGCCAGCAGCCCGCCGGGTGGGGTCAGCGGGGCCCCCTACGAGCAGTACTTC. The V and J genes are TRBV5-4 and TRBJ2-7; 7 positions agree with TRBD2. V lost 4 bases and J lost 2; bases outside the gene matches: 18. Germline V gene lookup returns CDR1 SGHNT and CDR2 YYREEE (reference sequence). There are 18 residues in the CDR3.

This chain joins TRBV5-4 and TRBJ2-5; D might be TRBD2 (6 bases). This CDR3 has 18 amino acids. V lost 1 base, J lost 2 bases, and 21 bases lay in between. Germline CDR1 is SGHNT and CDR2 is YYREEE (reference sequence). The CDR3 nucleotides are TGTGCCAGCAGCTTGAGGCTAGCGCCCATAGGACAACAAGAGACCCAGTACTTC. Residues: CASSLRLAPIGQQETQYF.

Worth noting for this clone: An end of the junction differs from the germline gene, which may be a read error. The chain combines TRBV6-5 with TRBJ1-3, with D uncertain. The CDR3 spans 14 residues. The germline gives CDR1 MNHEY, CDR2 SVGAGI. The CDR3 DNA reads TGTGCCACCAGTTGGGGAGTCGCCGGAAACACCATATATTTT. Its translation is CATSWGVAGNTIYF.

This clone has just one count. The V call is TRBV28, the J call TRBJ2-1; unclear D gene. V gave up 6 bases and J gave up 4 bases, with 4 bases separating them. The CDR3 contains 11 residues. CDR1 is MDHEN and CDR2 is SYDVKM in the germline V gene. The CDR3 nucleotides read TGTGCCAGCAGCCTGTACAATGAGCAGTTCTTC. Residues: CASSLYNEQFF. The full variable domain, with the rest looked up from reference TRBV28 and TRBJ2-1, is DVKVTQSSRYLVKRTGEKVFLECVQDMDHENMFWYRQDPGLGLRLIYFSYDVKMKEKGDIPEGYSVSREKKERFSLILESASTNQTSMYLCASSLYNEQFFGPGTRLTVL.

This chain connects TRBV7-2 to TRBJ2-7, with 8 bases that match TRBD2. The CDR3 is 15 amino acids. With 5 bases clipped from V and 1 base from J, the junction kept 7 bases outside the gene matches. Germline V lookup: CDR1 SGHTA, CDR2 FQGNSA. CDR3 sequence reads: CASSLRASGSYEQYF. CDR3 nucleotide sequence: TGTGCCAGCAGCCTACGGGCTAGCGGGTCCTACGAGCAGTACTTC.

This chain uses TRBV7-8 with TRBJ2-5; TRBD2 agrees at 11 bases. Trimming took 3 bases from V and 4 from J; bases not matched to a gene: 7. The CDR3 runs 16 residues. CDR1 is SGHVS and CDR2 is FQNEAQ in the germline V gene. The CDR3 nucleotides are TGTGCCAGCAGCTTCTCTGGACTAGCGGGTGGAGAGACCCAGTACTTC. Encoded protein: CASSFSGLAGGETQYF.

The V and J genes are TRBV4-1 and TRBJ1-4, with 9 bases that match TRBD1. The CDR3 has 16 residues. J gave up 5 bases and V 4 bases, and 8 bases lay outside the gene matches. In germline, CDR1 is MGHRA, CDR2 YSYEKL. CDR3 residues: CASSRLGGTGNEKLFF. CDR3 DNA: TGCGCCAGCAGCCGCTTAGGAGGGACAGGGAATGAAAAACTGTTTTTT.

This chain joins TRBV4-1 and TRBJ2-1; 7 nucleotides line up with TRBD2. The CDR3 sequence is 15 residues long. J gave up 8 bases and V 1 base, and 8 bases lay outside the gene matches. Per the germline V gene, CDR1 is MGHRA and CDR2 is YSYEKL. The CDR3: CASSQVLTSPHEQFF. In DNA, the CDR3 is TGCGCCAGCAGCCAAGTATTGACTAGCCCCCATGAGCAGTTCTTC.

The chain combines TRBV10-2 with TRBJ2-1, with 7 positions matching TRBD2. CDR3 size: 15 residues. V gave up 7 bases and J gave up 7 bases; unmatched junction bases: 13. Germline CDR1 and CDR2: WSHSY and SAAADI. In DNA form, the CDR3 reads TGCGCCAGCATGAGCTCGCGGGAGAGGTTGAATGAGCAGTTCTTC. Its protein is CASMSSRERLNEQFF.

CDR3 nucleotides: TGTGCCAGCAGTGTAGGGGGTGAGCAGTTCTTC. Translating it yields CASSVGGEQFF. This chain links TRBV2 with TRBJ2-1; D possibly corresponds to TRBD1 (6 bases). Trimming cost V 4 bases and J 9 bases, with 7 bases left between them. Germline V CDR1 and CDR2: SNHLY, FYNNEI. CDR3 length: 11 amino acids.

The sample holds one count of this clone. The chain uses TRBV7-9 and TRBJ1-1; tentatively, D is TRBD1 (6 bases). Trimming shortened V by 5 bases and J by 5 bases, and 12 bases separated the two germline ends. There are 13 residues in the CDR3. CDR1 is SEHNR and CDR2 is FQNEAQ in the germline V gene (reference sequence). CDR3 DNA: TGTGCCAGCAGCCGAATGACAGGAACTGAAGCTTTCTTT. This translates into CASSRMTGTEAFF.

The genes are TRBV5-6 and TRBJ2-1; a possible D gene is TRBD1 (5 bases). The V end was cut by 7 bases, the J end by 6 bases, with 8 bases between. The CDR3 covers 11 residues. CDR1 SGHDT and CDR2 YYEEEE come from the germline V gene. CDR3 nucleotides: TGTGCCAGCCAGGGTCGCAATGAGCAGTTCTTC. This encodes CASQGRNEQFF.